This is a list of T cell receptor beta chains from one sample in a study of T cells in tumors after PD-1 blockade. Only in-frame clones appear in the TCRdb table, and some are missing; sequencing was by immunoSEQ multiplex PCR. In the table there are some 60,000 clones, around 80% of which are singletons. Source: PBMCs, taken before anti-PD-1 treatment. The receptors were sampled from a human donor with basal cell carcinoma. Each CDR3 is given without its conserved first and last residue. Rows give clone size only sometimes, using once, few, many, or a class for an expanded clone.

>once|TRBJ2-6|TRBV5-1
ASSLPGANVLT
>once|TRBJ2-7|TRBV5-1
ASSLESTWDEQY
>once|TRBJ2-7|TRBV1
TSSQVGQALSYEQY
>once|TRBJ2-2|TRBV14
ASSQVFTGELF
>-|TRBJ2-7|TRBV12-5
ASGLGTGAYEQY
>-|TRBJ2-3|TRBV7-8
ASSSRLGRGGPDTQY
>-|TRBJ2-6|TRBV20-1
SASLGTGANVLT
>-|TRBJ1-3|TRBV30
AWRDPSGASGNTIY
>-|TRBJ2-1|TRBV2
ASTGNEDNEQF
>-|TRBJ2-5|TRBV12-5
ASVIGGGETQY
>once|TRBJ2-7|TRBV7-8
ASSVSRGSSYEQY
>-|TRBJ2-2|TRBV5-5
ASSLSWGLVSNTGELF
>few|TRBJ1-5|TRBV15
ATSKSPKGPQH
>-|TRBJ2-7|TRBV4-2
ASSPGPYEQY
>-|TRBJ1-5|TRBV30
AWSVRENQPQH
>few|TRBJ1-5|TRBV7-9
ASSLDQPQH
>-|TRBJ1-1|TRBV2
ASSTHRTLLGPEAF
>-|TRBJ2-3|TRBV27
ASSLSRQFTDTQY
>-|TRBJ2-3|TRBV3-1/TRBV3-2
ASRGPSTDTQY
>-|TRBJ2-2|TRBV18
ASSPLPGGELF
>few|TRBJ2-2|TRBV27
ASSFGIFTGELF
>-|TRBJ1-4|TRBV11-1
ASSPGQGGQEKLF
>-|TRBJ2-3|TRBV29-1
SVEDLGTGTDTQY
>-|TRBJ2-7|TRBV28
ASSLGFEQY
>-|TRBJ2-5|TRBV11-3
ASSLDPLAGGQETQY
>-|TRBJ2-5|TRBV11-3
ASSSGYLSQY
>-|TRBJ1-1|TRBV29-1
SVNPRGAGTEAF
>-|TRBJ1-1|TRBV15
ATSHSSLNTEAF
>few|TRBJ1-1|TRBV5-1
ASSLESENTEAF
>once|TRBJ2-1|TRBV15
ATSRGSGTSGSYNEQF
>once|TRBJ1-1|TRBV7-2
ASSLAFGGTEAF
>-|TRBJ2-1|TRBV10-1
ASSESPYNEQF
>-|TRBJ2-5|TRBV18
ASSPVGDPLEGTQY
>-|TRBJ2-3|TRBV7-9
ASSFPGAGGDTQY
>-|TRBJ1-2|TRBV6-5
ASSYWRTGGYGYT
>-|TRBJ2-3|TRBV3-1/TRBV3-2
ASSQARGTDTQY
>once|TRBJ2-7|TRBV11-1
ASSRTGGGEQY
>few|TRBJ2-7|TRBV7-9
ASTRGSGEYEQY
>-|TRBJ1-2|TRBV20-1
SATRESGYT
>-|TRBJ2-2|TRBV7-7
ASGPDRANTGELF
>-|TRBJ1-1|TRBV5-1
ASRLGTLNTEAF
>-|TRBJ2-3|TRBV5-1
ASSQATGTGTDTQY
>-|TRBJ2-3|TRBV5-1
ASSLLVSGGRSTDTQY
>-|TRBJ2-7|TRBV27
ASSRVAVSSYEQY
>few|TRBJ1-1|TRBV5-6
ASSRRGGTANTEAF
>-|TRBJ1-3|TRBV30
AWASEQGGGNTIY
>-|TRBJ2-3|TRBV20-1
SASLGAGGTDTQY
>-|TRBJ2-5|TRBV5-6
ASSLAGQRGFAQY
>-|TRBJ1-5|TRBV6-5
ASSRQGIGNQPQH
>-|TRBJ2-3|TRBV9
ASSVGTANTDTQY
>-|TRBJ2-7|TRBV6-5
ATRQSDGEQY
>-|TRBJ1-6|TRBV19
ASSIAGQGLRNSPLH
>-|TRBJ2-1|TRBV6-6
ASSGGAHNEQF
>-|TRBJ1-1|TRBV27
ASRTRTEAF
>-|TRBJ2-1|TRBV6-1
ASSDTGGGYNEQF
>-|TRBJ1-4|TRBV18
ASSPTRGGSEKLF